Listed below are T cell receptor beta chains from one sample, sequenced in a study of cytomegalovirus exposure and HLA in healthy donors. Only in-frame clones appear in the TCRdb table, and some are missing; sequencing was by immunoSEQ multiplex PCR. The sample has roughly 110,000 clones; 81% are singletons. The sequencing input was PBMCs. Source of these receptors: a young man in good health and CMV-seronegative. CDR3s include the opening cysteine and the closing phenylalanine or tryptophan. The D gene is left open where the match is weak. Clone size appears in some rows only: once, few, many, or a class for an expanded clone.

j_gene | v_gene | abundance | d_gene | CDR3nt | CDR3aa
TRBJ2-1 | TRBV5-1 | - | TRBD1 | TGCGCCAGCAGCTGGGGTCCGGGACAGGGGTTCAATGAGCAGTTCTTC | CASSWGPGQGFNEQFF
TRBJ2-7 | TRBV2 | - | TRBD2 | TGTGCCAGCAAAGTTCAACTAGCGGACTCCTACGAGCAGTACTTC | CASKVQLADSYEQYF
TRBJ2-5 | TRBV7-7 | - | TRBD2 | TGTGCTAGCAGCTCGGGACTAGCGGGTAAAGTTGAGACCCAGTACTTC | CASSSGLAGKVETQYF
TRBJ2-1 | TRBV11-2 | - | - | TGTGCCAGCAGCTTTGCTGCGGCAGGGGTCCGAAGCTCCTACAATGAGCAGTTCTTC | CASSFAAAGVRSSYNEQFF
TRBJ2-6 | TRBV25-1 | - | - | TGTGCCAGCAGTGAATTTGGGGGCGGTGGGGCCAACGTCCTGACTTTC | CASSEFGGGGANVLTF
TRBJ2-1 | TRBV9 | - | - | TGTGCCAGCAGCCTGGGGGGTGGCGATGAGCAGTTCTTC | CASSLGGGDEQFF
TRBJ1-2 | TRBV19 | once | TRBD1 | TGTGCCAGCCAGGCGACAGGGCGGAACTATGGCTACACCTTC | CASQATGRNYGYTF
TRBJ2-5 | TRBV9 | - | TRBD2 | TGTGCCAGCAGCCAGAGCGGGGCCACGGTGGAGACCCAGTACTTC | CASSQSGATVETQYF
TRBJ1-1 | TRBV20-1 | - | TRBD1 | TGCAGTGCTAGATCTGGACAGGGTTTCTTT | CSARSGQGFF
TRBJ2-5 | TRBV5-6 | - | TRBD2 | TGTGCCAGCACCCCTGAGGCGGGGGGAAGGGGGACCCAGTACTTC | CASTPEAGGRGTQYF
TRBJ2-3 | TRBV25-1 | - | - | TGTGCCAGCAGTCCCACTGCTCCGCGGCAGTATTCCACAGATACGCAGTATTTT | CASSPTAPRQYSTDTQYF
TRBJ2-7 | TRBV7-9 | - | TRBD1 | TGTGCCAGCAGCTCTCACAGGGGGCAGAATACCTACGAGCAGTACTTC | CASSSHRGQNTYEQYF
TRBJ2-4 | TRBV27 | - | - | TGTGCCAGCAGTTTAGACAGGGGAGGGAGTATCCAGTACTTC | CASSLDRGGSIQYF
TRBJ2-3 | TRBV18 | - | TRBD1 | TGTGCCAGCTCCAGTCAGGACAGGGGCACAGATACGCAGTATTTT | CASSSQDRGTDTQYF
TRBJ2-1 | TRBV7-8 | - | TRBD2 | TGTGCCAGCAGAAATAGCGGGCTAGCGGGAGTCTCTGAGCAGTTCTTC | CASRNSGLAGVSEQFF
TRBJ1-2 | TRBV19 | - | - | TGTGCCACCCGGGGGGGCTATGGCTACACCTTC | CATRGGYGYTF
TRBJ2-3 | TRBV30 | - | - | TGTGCCCTTTGCCCTGCGGGAACCCCCACAGATACGCAGTATTTT | CALCPAGTPTDTQYF
TRBJ1-2 | TRBV6-1 | - | - | TGTGCCAGCAGCGCAAAGAGGGTGATCGATGGCTACACCTTC | CASSAKRVIDGYTF
TRBJ2-7 | TRBV7-2 | - | - | TGTGCCAGCAGCTTAACGGGACTCCCCGAGCAGTACTTC | CASSLTGLPEQYF
TRBJ2-7 | TRBV7-9 | - | - | TGTGCCAGCAGCTTTGATCAGGGGCCCTACGAGCAGTACTTC | CASSFDQGPYEQYF
TRBJ2-7 | TRBV4-1 | - | - | TGCGCCAGCAGCCCGCGGAGTCTGGAGGGGAGCTACGAGCAGTACTTC | CASSPRSLEGSYEQYF
TRBJ1-2 | TRBV28 | - | - | TGTGCCAGCAGTTCCTCCGGAGGCTCCTATGGCTACACCTTC | CASSSSGGSYGYTF
TRBJ1-1 | TRBV5-6 | - | - | TGTGCCAGCACCTTCCGGGGGGCGAGCTACACTGAAGCTTTCTTT | CASTFRGASYTEAFF
TRBJ2-6 | TRBV5-8 | - | - | TGTGCCAGCAGCAAACAGGGACAGGCTGGCGGGGGAGGGGCCAACGTCCTGACTTTC | CASSKQGQAGGGGANVLTF
TRBJ2-1 | TRBV2 | few | TRBD1 | TGTGCCAGCAGGGACAGGGGTCCCTACAATGAGCAGTTCTTC | CASRDRGPYNEQFF
TRBJ1-1 | TRBV7-3 | - | TRBD1 | TGTGCCAGCAGCCCCTTGACAGGGGAGGGAGTCACTGAAGCTTTCTTT | CASSPLTGEGVTEAFF
TRBJ1-5 | TRBV30 | once | - | TGTGCCTGGAGACCGGACAGCCGTAGGGCTAGCAATCAGCCCCAGCATTTT | CAWRPDSRRASNQPQHF
TRBJ2-7 | TRBV28 | - | TRBD2 | TGTGCCAGCAGTCCTACCCCGGGAGGGGGGCAGTACTTC | CASSPTPGGGQYF